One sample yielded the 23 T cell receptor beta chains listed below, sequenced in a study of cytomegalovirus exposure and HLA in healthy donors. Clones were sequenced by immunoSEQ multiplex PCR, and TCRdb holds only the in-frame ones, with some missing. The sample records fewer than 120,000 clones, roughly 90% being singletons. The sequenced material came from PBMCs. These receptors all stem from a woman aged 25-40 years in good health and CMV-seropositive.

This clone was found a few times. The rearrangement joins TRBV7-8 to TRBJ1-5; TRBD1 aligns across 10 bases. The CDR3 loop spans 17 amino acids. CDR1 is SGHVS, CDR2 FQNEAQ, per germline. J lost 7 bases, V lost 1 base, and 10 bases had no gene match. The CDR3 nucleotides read TGTGCCAGCAGCTTAGGGGACAGGGGACGGGTACGGCAGCCCCAGCATTTT. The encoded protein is CASSLGDRGRVRQPQHF.

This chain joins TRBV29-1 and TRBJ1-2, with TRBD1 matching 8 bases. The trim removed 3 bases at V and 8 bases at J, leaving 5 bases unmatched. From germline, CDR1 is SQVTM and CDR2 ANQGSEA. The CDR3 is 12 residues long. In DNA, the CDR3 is TGCAGCGTTGAGGCAGGGGGCGGAGGCTACACCTTC. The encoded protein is CSVEAGGGGYTF.

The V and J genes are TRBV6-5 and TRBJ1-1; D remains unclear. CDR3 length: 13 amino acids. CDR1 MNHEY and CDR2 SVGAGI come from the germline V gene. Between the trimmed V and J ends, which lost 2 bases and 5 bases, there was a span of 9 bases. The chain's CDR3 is CASSYTMRTEAFF. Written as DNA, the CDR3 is TGTGCCAGCAGTTACACCATGAGGACTGAAGCTTTCTTT.

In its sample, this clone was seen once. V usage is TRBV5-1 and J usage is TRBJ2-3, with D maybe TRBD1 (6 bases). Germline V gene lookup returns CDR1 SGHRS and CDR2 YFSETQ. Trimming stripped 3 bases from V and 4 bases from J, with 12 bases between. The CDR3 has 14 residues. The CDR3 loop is CASSSGQPADTQYF. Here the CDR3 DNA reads TGCGCCAGCAGCTCAGGACAGCCCGCAGATACGCAGTATTTT.

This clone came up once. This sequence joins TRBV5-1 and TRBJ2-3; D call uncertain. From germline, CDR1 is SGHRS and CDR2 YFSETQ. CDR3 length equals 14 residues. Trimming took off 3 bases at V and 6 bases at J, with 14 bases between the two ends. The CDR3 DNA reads TGCGCCAGCAGCTCACTGGGCTCCCCGGATACGCAGTATTTT. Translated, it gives CASSSLGSPDTQYF.

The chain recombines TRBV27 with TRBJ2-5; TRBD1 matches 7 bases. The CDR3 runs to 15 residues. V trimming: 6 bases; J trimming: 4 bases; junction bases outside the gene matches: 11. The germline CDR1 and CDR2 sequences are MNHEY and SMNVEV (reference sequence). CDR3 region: CASSLTGLVGETQYF. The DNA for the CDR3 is TGTGCCAGCAGCTTGACAGGGCTGGTCGGAGAGACCCAGTACTTC.

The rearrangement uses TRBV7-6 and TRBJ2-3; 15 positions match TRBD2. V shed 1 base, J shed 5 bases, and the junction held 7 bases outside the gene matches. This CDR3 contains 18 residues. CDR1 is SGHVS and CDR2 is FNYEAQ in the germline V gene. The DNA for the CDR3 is TGTGCCAGCAGCTTAGGATATCGGACTAGCGGGAGGGGAGATACGCAGTATTTT. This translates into CASSLGYRTSGRGDTQYF.

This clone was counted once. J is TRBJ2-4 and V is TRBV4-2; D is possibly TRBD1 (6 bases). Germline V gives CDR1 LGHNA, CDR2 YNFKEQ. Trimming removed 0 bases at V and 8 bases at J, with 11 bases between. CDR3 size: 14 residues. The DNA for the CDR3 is TGTGCCAGCAGCCAAGAGGGGGCCAGGGACATTCAGTACTTC. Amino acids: CASSQEGARDIQYF.

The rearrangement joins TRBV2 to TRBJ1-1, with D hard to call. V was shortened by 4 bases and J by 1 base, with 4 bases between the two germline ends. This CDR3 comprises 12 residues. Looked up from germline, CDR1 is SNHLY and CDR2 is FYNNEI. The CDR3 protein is CASSVRNTEAFF. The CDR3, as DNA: TGTGCCAGCAGTGTTAGGAACACTGAAGCTTTCTTT. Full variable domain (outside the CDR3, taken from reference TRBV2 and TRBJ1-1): EPEVTQTPSHQVTQMGQEVILRCVPISNHLYFYWYRQILGQKVEFLVSFYNNEISEKSEIFDDQFSVERPDGSNFTLKIRSTKLEDSAMYFCASSVRNTEAFFGQGTRLTVV.

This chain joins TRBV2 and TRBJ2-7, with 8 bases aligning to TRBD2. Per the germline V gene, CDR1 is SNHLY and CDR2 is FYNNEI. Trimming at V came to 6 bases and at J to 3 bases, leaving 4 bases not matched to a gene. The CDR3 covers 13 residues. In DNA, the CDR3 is TGTGCCAGCAGGCTAGCGGGTCTCTACGAGCAGTACTTC. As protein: CASRLAGLYEQYF.

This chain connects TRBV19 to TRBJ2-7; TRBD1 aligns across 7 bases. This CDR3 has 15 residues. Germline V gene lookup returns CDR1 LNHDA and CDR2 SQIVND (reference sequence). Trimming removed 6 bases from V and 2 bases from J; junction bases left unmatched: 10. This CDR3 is CASSAKGQDPYEQYF. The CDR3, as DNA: TGTGCCAGTAGCGCCAAAGGACAGGATCCCTACGAGCAGTACTTC.

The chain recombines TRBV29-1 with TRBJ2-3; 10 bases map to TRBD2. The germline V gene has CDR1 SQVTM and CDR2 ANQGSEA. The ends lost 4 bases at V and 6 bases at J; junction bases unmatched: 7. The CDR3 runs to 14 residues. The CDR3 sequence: CSVGSSGSSDTQYF. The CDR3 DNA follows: TGCAGCGTTGGATCTAGCGGGAGTAGTGATACGCAGTATTTT.

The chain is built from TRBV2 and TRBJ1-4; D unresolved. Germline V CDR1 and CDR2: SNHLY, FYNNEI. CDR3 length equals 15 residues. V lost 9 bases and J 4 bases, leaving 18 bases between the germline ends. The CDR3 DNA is TGTGCCAGGCCAAGGTTCTGGGCCATTAATGAAAAACTGTTTTTT. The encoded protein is CARPRFWAINEKLFF. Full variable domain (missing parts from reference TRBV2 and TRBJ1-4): EPEVTQTPSHQVTQMGQEVILRCVPISNHLYFYWYRQILGQKVEFLVSFYNNEISEKSEIFDDQFSVERPDGSNFTLKIRSTKLEDSAMYFCARPRFWAINEKLFFGSGTQLSVL.

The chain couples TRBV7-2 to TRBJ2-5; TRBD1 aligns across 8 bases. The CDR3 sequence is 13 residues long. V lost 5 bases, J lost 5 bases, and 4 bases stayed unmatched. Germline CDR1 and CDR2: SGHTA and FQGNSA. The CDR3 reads CASSGQGGETQYF. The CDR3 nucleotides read TGTGCCAGCAGCGGACAGGGTGGGGAGACCCAGTACTTC.

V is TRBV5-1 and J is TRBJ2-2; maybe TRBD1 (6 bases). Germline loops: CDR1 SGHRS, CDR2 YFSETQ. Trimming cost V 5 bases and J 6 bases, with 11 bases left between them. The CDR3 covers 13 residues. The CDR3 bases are TGCGCCAGCAGACCACAGGGTCCCGGGGAGCTGTTTTTT. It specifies CASRPQGPGELFF.

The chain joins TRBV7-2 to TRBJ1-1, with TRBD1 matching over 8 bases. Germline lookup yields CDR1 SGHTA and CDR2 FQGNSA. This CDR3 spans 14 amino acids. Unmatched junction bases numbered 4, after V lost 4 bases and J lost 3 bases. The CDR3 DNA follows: TGTGCCAGCAGCTACAGGGGGGTCGACACTGAAGCTTTCTTT. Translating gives CASSYRGVDTEAFF.

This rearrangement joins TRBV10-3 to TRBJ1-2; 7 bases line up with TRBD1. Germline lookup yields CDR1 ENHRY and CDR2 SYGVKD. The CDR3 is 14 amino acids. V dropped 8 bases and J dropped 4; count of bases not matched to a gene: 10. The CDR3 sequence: CAIGGTVESYGYTF. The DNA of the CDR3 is TGTGCCATCGGGGGGACAGTAGAAAGCTATGGCTACACCTTC.

CDR3 bases: TGTGCCAGCAGCACCTTTCAGGGAAAACTGTTTTTT. This encodes CASSTFQGKLFF. The chain uses TRBV11-2 and TRBJ1-4; a possible D gene is TRBD1 (5 bases). Per the germline V gene, CDR1 is SGHAT and CDR2 is FQNNGV. Between the trimmed V and J ends, which lost 5 bases and 10 bases, there was a span of 11 bases. The CDR3 loop spans 12 amino acids.

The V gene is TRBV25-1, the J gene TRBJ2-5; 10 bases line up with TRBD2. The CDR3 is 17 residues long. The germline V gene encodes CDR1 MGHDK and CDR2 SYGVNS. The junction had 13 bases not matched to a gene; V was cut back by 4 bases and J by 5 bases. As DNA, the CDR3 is TGTGCCAGCAGTGGAGTAGCGGGGGGAGGCGCTTCTGAGACCCAGTACTTC. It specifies CASSGVAGGGASETQYF.

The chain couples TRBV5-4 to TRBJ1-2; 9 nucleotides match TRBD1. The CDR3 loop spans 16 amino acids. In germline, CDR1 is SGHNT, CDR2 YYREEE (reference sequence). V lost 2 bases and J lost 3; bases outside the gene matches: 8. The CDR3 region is CASSLPGRTGDYGYTF. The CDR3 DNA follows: TGTGCCAGCAGCTTACCCGGTAGGACAGGGGACTATGGCTACACCTTC.

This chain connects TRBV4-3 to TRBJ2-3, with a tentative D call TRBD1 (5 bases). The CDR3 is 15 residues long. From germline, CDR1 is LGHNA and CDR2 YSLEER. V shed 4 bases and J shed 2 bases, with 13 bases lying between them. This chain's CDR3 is CASSPRVSHTDTQYF. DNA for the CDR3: TGCGCCAGCAGCCCCAGGGTTTCACACACAGATACGCAGTATTTT.

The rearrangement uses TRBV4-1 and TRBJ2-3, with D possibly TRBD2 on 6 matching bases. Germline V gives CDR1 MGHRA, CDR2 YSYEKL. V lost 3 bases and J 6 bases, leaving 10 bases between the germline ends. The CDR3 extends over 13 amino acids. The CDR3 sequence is CASSQPGGDTQYF. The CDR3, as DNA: TGCGCCAGCAGCCAGCCTGGGGGGGATACGCAGTATTTT.

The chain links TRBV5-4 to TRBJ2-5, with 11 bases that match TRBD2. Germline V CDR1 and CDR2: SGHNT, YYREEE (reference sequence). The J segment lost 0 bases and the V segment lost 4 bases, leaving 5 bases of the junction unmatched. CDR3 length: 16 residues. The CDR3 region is CASSGTGLADQETQYF. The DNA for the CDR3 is TGTGCCAGCAGCGGAACGGGACTAGCGGACCAAGAGACCCAGTACTTC.